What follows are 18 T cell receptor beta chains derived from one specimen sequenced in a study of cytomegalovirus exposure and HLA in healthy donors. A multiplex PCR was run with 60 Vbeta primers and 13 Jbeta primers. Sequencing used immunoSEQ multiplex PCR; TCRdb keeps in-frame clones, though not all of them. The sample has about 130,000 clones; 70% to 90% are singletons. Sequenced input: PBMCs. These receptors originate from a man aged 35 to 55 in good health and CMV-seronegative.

Here the CDR3 reads CASSYQDRAGETQYF. DNA for the CDR3: TGTGCCAGCAGTTACCAGGACAGGGCCGGGGAGACCCAGTACTTC. This chain connects TRBV6-5 to TRBJ2-5; TRBD1 aligns across 8 bases. The V gene end was trimmed by 2 bases and the J gene end by 5 bases; junction bases not matched to a gene: 7. The CDR3 runs 15 residues. From germline, CDR1 is MNHEY and CDR2 SVGAGI.

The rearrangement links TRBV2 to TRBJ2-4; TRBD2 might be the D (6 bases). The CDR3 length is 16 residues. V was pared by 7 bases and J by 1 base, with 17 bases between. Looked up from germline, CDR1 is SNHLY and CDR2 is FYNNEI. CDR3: CASNLEGWSAKNIQYF. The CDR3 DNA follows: TGTGCCAGCAATCTGGAGGGTTGGAGTGCCAAAAACATTCAGTACTTC.

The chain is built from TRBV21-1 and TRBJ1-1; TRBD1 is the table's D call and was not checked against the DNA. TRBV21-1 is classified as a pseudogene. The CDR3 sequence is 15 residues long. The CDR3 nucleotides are TGTGCCAGCAGCACTTGCCGGGGACATAAGGCTGAAGCTTTCTTT. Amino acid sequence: CASSTCRGHKAEAFF.

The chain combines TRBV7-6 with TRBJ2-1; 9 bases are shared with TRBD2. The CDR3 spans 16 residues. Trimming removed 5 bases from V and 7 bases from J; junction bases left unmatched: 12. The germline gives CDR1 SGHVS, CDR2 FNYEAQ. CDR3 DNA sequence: TGTGCCAGCAGCAAAAAGCGGGGGGAAAACACGAATGAGCAGTTCTTC. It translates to CASSKKRGENTNEQFF.

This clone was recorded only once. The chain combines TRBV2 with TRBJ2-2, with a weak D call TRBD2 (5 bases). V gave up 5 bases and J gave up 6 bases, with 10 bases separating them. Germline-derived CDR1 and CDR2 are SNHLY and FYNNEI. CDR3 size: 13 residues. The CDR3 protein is CASSKPSPGELFF. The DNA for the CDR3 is TGTGCCAGCAGTAAGCCTAGCCCCGGGGAGCTGTTTTTT.

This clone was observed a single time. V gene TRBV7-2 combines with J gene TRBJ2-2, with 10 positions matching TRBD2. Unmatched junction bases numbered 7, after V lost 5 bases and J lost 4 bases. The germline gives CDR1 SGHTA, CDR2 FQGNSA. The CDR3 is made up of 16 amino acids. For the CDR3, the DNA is TGTGCCAGCAGCCCCAGGACTAGCGGAACCACCGGGGAGCTGTTTTTT. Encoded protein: CASSPRTSGTTGELFF.

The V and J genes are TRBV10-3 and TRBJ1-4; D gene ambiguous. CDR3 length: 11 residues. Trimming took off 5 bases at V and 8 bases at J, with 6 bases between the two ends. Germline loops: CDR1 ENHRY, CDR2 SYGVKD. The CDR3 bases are TGTGCCATCAGTCCGGGGGAAAAACTGTTTTTT. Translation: CAISPGEKLFF.

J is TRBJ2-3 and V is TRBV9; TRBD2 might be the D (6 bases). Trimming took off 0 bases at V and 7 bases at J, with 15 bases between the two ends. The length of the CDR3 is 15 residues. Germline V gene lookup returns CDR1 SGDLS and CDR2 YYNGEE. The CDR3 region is CASSVEGGVGNTQYF. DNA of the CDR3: TGTGCCAGCAGCGTAGAGGGCGGGGTGGGGAATACGCAGTATTTT.

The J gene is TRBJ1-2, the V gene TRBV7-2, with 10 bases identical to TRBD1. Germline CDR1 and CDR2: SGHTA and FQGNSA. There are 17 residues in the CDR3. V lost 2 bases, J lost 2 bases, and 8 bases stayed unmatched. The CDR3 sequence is CASSLKFWTGGNYGYTF. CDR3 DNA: TGTGCCAGCAGCTTAAAGTTTTGGACAGGGGGGAACTATGGCTACACCTTC. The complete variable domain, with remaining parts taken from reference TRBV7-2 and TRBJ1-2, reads GAGVSQSPSNKVTEKGKDVELRCDPISGHTALYWYRQSLGQGLEFLIYFQGNSAPDKSGLPSDRFSAERTGGSVSTLTIQRTQQEDSAVYLCASSLKFWTGGNYGYTFGSGTRLTVV.

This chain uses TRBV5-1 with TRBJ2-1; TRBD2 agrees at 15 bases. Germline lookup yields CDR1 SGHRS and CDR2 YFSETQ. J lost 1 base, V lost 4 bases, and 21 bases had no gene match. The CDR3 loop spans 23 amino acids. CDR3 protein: CASSHTTGGGLAGGLGSYNEQFF. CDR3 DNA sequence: TGCGCCAGCAGCCACACGACAGGGGGCGGACTAGCGGGGGGGCTGGGGTCCTACAATGAGCAGTTCTTC.

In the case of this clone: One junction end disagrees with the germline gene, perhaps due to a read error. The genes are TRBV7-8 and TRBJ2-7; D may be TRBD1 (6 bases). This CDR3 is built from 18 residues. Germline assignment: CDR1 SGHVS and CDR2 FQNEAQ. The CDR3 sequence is CASSLAQGSFPLSYEQYF. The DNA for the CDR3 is TGTGCCAGCAGCCTAGCCCAGGGGAGCTTCCCGCTATCCTACGAGCAGTACTTC.

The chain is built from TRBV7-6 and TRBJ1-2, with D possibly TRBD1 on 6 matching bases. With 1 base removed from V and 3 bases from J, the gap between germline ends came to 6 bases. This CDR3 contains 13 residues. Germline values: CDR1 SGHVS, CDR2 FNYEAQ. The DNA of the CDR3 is TGTGCCAGCAGCTTAGGACAGGACTATGGCTACACCTTC. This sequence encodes CASSLGQDYGYTF.

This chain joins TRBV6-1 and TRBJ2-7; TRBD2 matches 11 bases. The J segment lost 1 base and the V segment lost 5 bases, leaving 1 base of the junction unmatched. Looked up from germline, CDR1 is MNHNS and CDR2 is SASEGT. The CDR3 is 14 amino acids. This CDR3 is CASSRTSGSYEQYF. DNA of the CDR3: TGTGCCAGCAGTAGGACTAGCGGGTCCTACGAGCAGTACTTC.

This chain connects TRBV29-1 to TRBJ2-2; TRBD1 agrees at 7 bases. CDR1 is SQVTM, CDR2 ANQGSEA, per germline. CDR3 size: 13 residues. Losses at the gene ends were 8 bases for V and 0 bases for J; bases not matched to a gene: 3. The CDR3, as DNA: TGCAGCACCGGGACAGCGAACACCGGGGAGCTGTTTTTT. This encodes CSTGTANTGELFF.

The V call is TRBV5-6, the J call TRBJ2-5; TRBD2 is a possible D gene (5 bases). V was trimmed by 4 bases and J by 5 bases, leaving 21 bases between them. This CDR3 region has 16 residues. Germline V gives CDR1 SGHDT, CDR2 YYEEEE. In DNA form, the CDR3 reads TGTGCCAGCAGCCGCGGGCTGGGGAGCGCGTGGGAGACCCAGTACTTC. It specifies CASSRGLGSAWETQYF.

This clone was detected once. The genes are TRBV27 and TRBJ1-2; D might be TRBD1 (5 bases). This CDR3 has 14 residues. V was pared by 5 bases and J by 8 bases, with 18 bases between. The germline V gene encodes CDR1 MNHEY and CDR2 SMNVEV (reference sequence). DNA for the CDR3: TGTGCCAGCAGTACCCTGGGAGGGGAGGTGGGCTACACCTTC. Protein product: CASSTLGGEVGYTF.

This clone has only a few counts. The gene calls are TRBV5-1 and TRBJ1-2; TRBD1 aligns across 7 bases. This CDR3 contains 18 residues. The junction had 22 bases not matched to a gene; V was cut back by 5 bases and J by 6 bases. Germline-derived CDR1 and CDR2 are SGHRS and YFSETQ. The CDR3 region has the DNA TGCGCCAGCAGTACGGGTTTGGGCGAAACCTTGCAGGGGGATGGCTACACCTTC. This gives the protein CASSTGLGETLQGDGYTF.

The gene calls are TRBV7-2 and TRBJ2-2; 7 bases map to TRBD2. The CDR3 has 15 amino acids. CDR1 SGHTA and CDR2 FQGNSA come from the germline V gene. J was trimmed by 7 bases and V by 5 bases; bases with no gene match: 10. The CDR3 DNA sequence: TGTGCCAGCAGCCCCCCAGGTCCTAGCGGCGGGGAGCTGTTTTTT. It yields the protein CASSPPGPSGGELFF.